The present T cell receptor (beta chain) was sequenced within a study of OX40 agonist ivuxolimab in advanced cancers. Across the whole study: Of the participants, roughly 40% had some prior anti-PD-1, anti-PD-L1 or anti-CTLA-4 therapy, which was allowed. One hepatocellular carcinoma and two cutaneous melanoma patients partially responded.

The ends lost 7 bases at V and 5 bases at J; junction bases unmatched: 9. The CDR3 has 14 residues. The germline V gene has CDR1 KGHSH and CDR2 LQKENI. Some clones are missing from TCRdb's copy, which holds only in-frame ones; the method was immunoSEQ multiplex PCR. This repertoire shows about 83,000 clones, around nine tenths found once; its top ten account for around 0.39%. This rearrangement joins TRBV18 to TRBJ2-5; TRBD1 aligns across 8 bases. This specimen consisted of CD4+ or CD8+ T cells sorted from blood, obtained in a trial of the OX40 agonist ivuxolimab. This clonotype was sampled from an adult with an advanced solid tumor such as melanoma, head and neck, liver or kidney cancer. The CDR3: CASWPGTGGETQYF. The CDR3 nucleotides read TGTGCCAGCTGGCCCGGGACAGGAGGGGAGACCCAGTACTTC.